Listed below are T cell receptor beta chains from one sample, sequenced in a study of cytomegalovirus exposure and HLA in healthy donors. Some clones are missing from TCRdb's copy, which holds only in-frame ones; the method was immunoSEQ multiplex PCR. The repertoire holds 150,000 to 250,000 clones, with 80% to 90% as singletons. The material sequenced was PBMCs. All receptors derive from a woman in her 30s in good health and CMV-seronegative. CDR3s include the opening cysteine and the closing phenylalanine or tryptophan. Not every row has a clone size; where given, it reads once, few, many or a size class.

j_call clone_size v_call cdr3_aa
TRBJ2-7 . TRBV15 CATSREGVQYF
TRBJ1-1 . TRBV19 CASSRQGANTEAFF
TRBJ2-7 . TRBV5-1 CASTYAGRLAEQYF
TRBJ2-7 . TRBV4-2 CASSQQDTNIPYEQYF
TRBJ2-7 . TRBV7-2 CASSLTSGGYEQYF
TRBJ1-4 . TRBV6-1 CASTPGGAREKLFF
TRBJ2-1 few TRBV2 CASSDSGSLRNEQFF
TRBJ1-1 . TRBV9 CASSVTGVEAFF
TRBJ2-2 once TRBV9 CASSLTGTSTGELFF
TRBJ1-2 once TRBV6-4 CASSDWDRGNYGYTF
TRBJ2-7 once TRBV28 CASSLGQGIREQYF
TRBJ1-6 . TRBV11-2 CASSLAYSPLHF